The TCR beta chain under discussion was sequenced for a study of cytomegalovirus exposure and HLA in healthy donors. Study results and limitations: Across donors, most TCRs were seen rarely, yet some public ones were widespread.

As for this clone: Its antigen remains unknown. The junction shows a germline mismatch at one end, possibly a read error.

The PCR ran on 60 Vbeta and 13 Jbeta primers. Assay used: immunoSEQ multiplex PCR; TCRdb lists only in-frame clones, some missing. The sample lists about 77,000 clones; approximately 78% were seen once. CDR3 length equals 14 residues. Germline CDR1 and CDR2: MNHNY and SVGAGI (reference sequence). Input material: PBMCs. The chain links TRBV6-6 to TRBJ1-2; D is unresolved. The source is a man aged 40-49 years in good health and CMV-seronegative. CDR3 residues: CASSYSEFYYGYPF. The CDR3 nucleotides are TGTGCCAGCAGTTACTCAGAGTTTTACTATGGCTACCCCTTC.